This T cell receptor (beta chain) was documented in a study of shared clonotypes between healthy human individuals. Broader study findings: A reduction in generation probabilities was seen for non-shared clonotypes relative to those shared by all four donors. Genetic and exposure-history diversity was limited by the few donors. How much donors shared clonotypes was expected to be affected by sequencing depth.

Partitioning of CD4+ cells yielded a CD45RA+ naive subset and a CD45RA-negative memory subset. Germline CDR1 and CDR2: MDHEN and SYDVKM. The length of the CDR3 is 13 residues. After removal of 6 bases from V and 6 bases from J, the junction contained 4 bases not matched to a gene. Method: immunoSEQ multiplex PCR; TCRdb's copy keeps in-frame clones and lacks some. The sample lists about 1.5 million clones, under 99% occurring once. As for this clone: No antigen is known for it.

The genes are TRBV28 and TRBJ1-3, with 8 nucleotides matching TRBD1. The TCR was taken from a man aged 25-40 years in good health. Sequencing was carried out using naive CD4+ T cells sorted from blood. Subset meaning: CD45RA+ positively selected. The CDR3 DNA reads TGTGCCAGCAGGGACAGGGCCAAAAACACCATATATTTT. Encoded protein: CASRDRAKNTIYF. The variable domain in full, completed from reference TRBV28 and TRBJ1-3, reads DVKVTQSSRYLVKRTGEKVFLECVQDMDHENMFWYRQDPGLGLRLIYFSYDVKMKEKGDIPEGYSVSREKKERFSLILESASTNQTSMYLCASRDRAKNTIYFGEGSWLTVV.